The rows below give T cell receptor beta chains drawn from one sample of a study of T-cell memory formation after mild COVID-19. TCRdb passed the 5' RACE reads through MiXCR, listing each CDR3 protein once. Among about 470,000 distinct CDR3 sequences listed, around a quarter were seen once. The sequenced sample consisted of PBMCs or a T cell subset sorted from them (not recorded which). These receptors were collected from an adult woman who had mild COVID-19 (a few samples of this study predate the infection). Cell type and time point are not known. The CDR3 runs from the conserved cysteine through the conserved F or W.

v_call: TRBV20-1; cdr3_length: 15; cdr3_aa: CSAALPGQGVYEQYF
v_call: TRBV2; cdr3_length: 15; cdr3_aa: CASSDPPGTGFAAFF
v_call: TRBV29-1; cdr3_length: 14; cdr3_aa: CSVDQASGANVLTF
v_call: TRBV5-1; cdr3_length: 16; cdr3_aa: CASSLGAGGKGETQYF
v_call: TRBV24-1; cdr3_length: 14; cdr3_aa: CATSDPDKAYEQYF
v_call: TRBV7-8; cdr3_length: 16; cdr3_aa: CASSLGSLSSSYEQYF
v_call: TRBV2; cdr3_length: 14; cdr3_aa: CASGIILGHETQYF
v_call: TRBV27; cdr3_length: 15; cdr3_aa: CASSFRAGVGYEQYF
v_call: TRBV7-8; cdr3_length: 17; cdr3_aa: CASSSHGRTSGSYEQYF
v_call: TRBV5-6; cdr3_length: 14; cdr3_aa: CASSLVGSMSEQFF
v_call: TRBV5-1; cdr3_length: 16; cdr3_aa: CASSLGASLATDTQYF
v_call: TRBV12-3/TRBV12-4; cdr3_length: 14; cdr3_aa: CASRIQASTDTQYF
v_call: TRBV5-6; cdr3_length: 15; cdr3_aa: CASSPRRGGGETQYF
v_call: TRBV29-1; cdr3_length: 14; cdr3_aa: CSVRTSGRRETQYF
v_call: TRBV20-1; cdr3_length: 14; cdr3_aa: CSARDPAGIYGYTF
v_call: TRBV5-5; cdr3_length: 16; cdr3_aa: CASRNPPGSYYNEQFF
v_call: TRBV6-2/TRBV6-3; cdr3_length: 15; cdr3_aa: CASSYKLVEWDEQYF
v_call: TRBV7-3; cdr3_length: 14; cdr3_aa: CASSFSYGNTEAFF
v_call: TRBV24-1; cdr3_length: 14; cdr3_aa: CATSDSGPFGEAFF